This entry describes one T cell receptor beta chain. Its antigen is unknown. The V gene lost 7 bases and the J gene lost 11 bases, with 21 bases spanning the gap. Germline values: CDR1 SQVTM, CDR2 ANQGSEA. The CDR3 is 13 amino acids. Researchers made TCR cDNA using 5'RACE template switching, and this step added a universal primer site and UMIs. TCRdb reprocessed the 5' RACE reads with MiXCR, giving one entry per CDR3 protein. The repertoire holds 120,000 or so distinct CDR3 sequences, with over 12% as singletons. This entry is derived from a study of T cells after yellow fever vaccination. Study-wide results and limits: Subsequent booster samples again held most clones from primary vaccination (roughly 95% CD4, 88% CD8). Contamination by abundant bulk-population clonotypes could be present in FACS-sorted repertoires.

This chain joins TRBV29-1 and TRBJ2-1; D not certain. This receptor was taken from a man aged 18 to 29 who received the YFV17D yellow fever vaccine. The starting material was CD8+ T cells sorted from PBMCs, obtained 5 days after the yellow fever booster vaccination. CDR3 loop: CSASPSGGDKQFF. The CDR3 DNA sequence: TGCAGCGCCTCTCCCTCGGGCGGCGATAAGCAGTTCTTC.